One sample yielded the 20 T cell receptor beta chains listed below, sequenced in a study of CD8+ T cells in alopecia areata. Reverse transcribed after extraction, RNA yielded cDNA as the sequencing template. The protocol was immunoSEQ multiplex PCR, while the TCRdb copy is restricted to in-frame clones and leaves out a portion. The sample lists roughly 60,000 clones; around 47% were seen once. Sequencing was done on a sample of NKG2D-low CD8+ T cells sorted from blood. These TCRs come from a human donor with alopecia areata.

The V call is TRBV7-3, the J call TRBJ2-1; 10 bases match TRBD2. Germline V gene lookup returns CDR1 SGHTA and CDR2 FQGTGA. CDR3 length: 15 amino acids. The J segment lost 7 bases and the V segment lost 1 base, leaving 4 bases of the junction unmatched. The CDR3: CASSLKAGGPNEQFF. The CDR3 DNA sequence: TGTGCCAGCAGCTTAAAAGCGGGGGGGCCGAATGAGCAGTTCTTC.

The table lists this clone with a few counts. This rearrangement joins TRBV29-1 to TRBJ1-2; D gene uncertain. Germline CDR1 is SQVTM and CDR2 is ANQGSEA. This CDR3 region has 13 residues. Trimming took 3 bases from V and 0 from J, leaving 8 bases between them. The CDR3 loop reads CSVDRTSNYGYTF. The CDR3, as DNA: TGCAGCGTTGACAGGACCTCTAACTATGGCTACACCTTC.

This chain links TRBV19 with TRBJ2-1, with D perhaps matching TRBD1 or TRBD2 (5 bases each). Trimming removed 2 bases from V and 7 bases from J, with 6 bases in between. The CDR3 length is 12 residues. Germline loops: CDR1 LNHDA, CDR2 SQIVND (reference sequence). Written as DNA, the CDR3 is TGTGCCAGTAGTATATGGGGGAATGAGCAGTTCTTC. Translating gives CASSIWGNEQFF.

The V and J genes are TRBV10-3 and TRBJ1-1; D not resolved. The germline CDR1 and CDR2 sequences are ENHRY and SYGVKD. V was shortened by 3 bases and J by 8 bases, with 13 bases between the two germline ends. The CDR3 runs to 13 residues. CDR3 amino acids: CAISDSGRVEAFF. The CDR3 region has the DNA TGTGCCATCAGTGACTCCGGGCGCGTCGAAGCTTTCTTT.

The rearrangement uses TRBV18 and TRBJ2-7, with TRBD2 matching 8 bases. The CDR3 spans 16 residues. Germline trimming cut 2 bases from V and 6 bases from J; bases unmatched to any gene: 12. The V gene's germline CDR1 is KGHSH and CDR2 LQKENI. The chain's CDR3 is CASSPSGVAGSGEQYF. CDR3 nucleotides: TGTGCCAGCTCACCATCCGGGGTAGCGGGGTCCGGCGAGCAGTACTTC.

This clone was observed a handful of times. The chain recombines TRBV29-1 with TRBJ1-5, with D maybe TRBD1 (5 bases). The CDR3 runs 13 residues. Germline loops: CDR1 SQVTM, CDR2 ANQGSEA. V was shortened by 3 bases and J by 3 bases, with 9 bases between the two germline ends. The CDR3 loop reads CSVDQGFNQPQHF. The CDR3 DNA follows: TGCAGCGTTGACCAGGGTTTCAATCAGCCCCAGCATTTT. The complete variable domain, with remaining parts taken from reference TRBV29-1 and TRBJ1-5, reads SAVISQKPSRDICQRGTSLTIQCQVDSQVTMMFWYRQQPGQSLTLIATANQGSEATYESGFVIDKFPISRPNLTFSTLTVSNMSPEDSSIYLCSVDQGFNQPQHFGDGTRLSIL.

This clone was detected a few times. The J gene is TRBJ1-1, the V gene TRBV28; a weak D match, TRBD1 (5 bases). This CDR3 spans 14 amino acids. V was pared by 3 bases and J by 4 bases, with 12 bases between. Germline CDR1 is MDHEN and CDR2 is SYDVKM. The DNA for the CDR3 is TGTGCCAGCAGTTTTTGGGGGAGCGCCACTGAAGCTTTCTTT. The encoded protein is CASSFWGSATEAFF.

CDR3 region: CASSFSGANQETQYF. The CDR3 DNA is TGCGCCAGCAGCTTTAGCGGGGCAAACCAAGAGACCCAGTACTTC. V usage is TRBV5-1 and J usage is TRBJ2-5, with 8 bases identical to TRBD2. Germline V gives CDR1 SGHRS, CDR2 YFSETQ. V was pared by 2 bases and J by 0 bases, with 3 bases of the junction left unmatched. The CDR3 extends over 15 amino acids.

The rearrangement uses TRBV28 and TRBJ1-2, with 10 bases that match TRBD1. The CDR3 sequence is 16 residues long. CDR1 MDHEN and CDR2 SYDVKM come from the germline V gene. V was clipped by 2 bases and J by 1 base; unmatched bases: 4. As DNA, the CDR3 is TGTGCCAGCAGTTTAGGCCGGACAGGGGGTAACTATGGCTACACCTTC. The encoded protein is CASSLGRTGGNYGYTF.

This clone was detected many times. The genes are TRBV7-9 and TRBJ2-5, with D perhaps TRBD2 (5 bases). In germline, CDR1 is SEHNR, CDR2 FQNEAQ (reference sequence). V lost 5 bases, J lost 5 bases, and 15 bases lay in between. This CDR3 spans 14 amino acids. The DNA of the CDR3 is TGTGCCAGCAGCCCCGGGATGGGCTGGGAGACCCAGTACTTC. This encodes CASSPGMGWETQYF.

J is TRBJ2-5 and V is TRBV7-9; no reliable D call. The CDR3 contains 14 residues. From germline, CDR1 is SEHNR and CDR2 FQNEAQ (reference sequence). V gave up 2 bases and J gave up 0 bases, with 7 bases separating them. Written as DNA, the CDR3 is TGTGCCAGCAGCTTAAACGTGTACCAAGAGACCCAGTACTTC. Translation: CASSLNVYQETQYF.

The chain couples TRBV4-1 to TRBJ1-1; TRBD1 aligns across 7 bases. The CDR3 runs to 15 residues. Per germline, CDR1 MGHRA and CDR2 YSYEKL. V was clipped by 3 bases and J by 3 bases; unmatched bases: 7. CDR3 nucleotide sequence: TGCGCCAGCAGCCAGCTGCAGGGGGATCACACTGAAGCTTTCTTT. Its translation is CASSQLQGDHTEAFF.

DNA for the CDR3: TGTGCCAGTAGTCTCGGGAAGAGCTCCTACAATGAGCAGTTCTTC. It specifies CASSLGKSSYNEQFF. The chain is built from TRBV19 and TRBJ2-1; tentatively, D is TRBD2 (5 bases). The CDR3 contains 15 residues. The V gene's germline CDR1 is LNHDA and CDR2 SQIVND (reference sequence). Trimming removed 5 bases at V and 0 bases at J, with 11 bases between.

A single count supports this clone. The rearrangement joins TRBV4-3 to TRBJ2-3; D is unresolved. The V end lost 1 base, the J end lost 4 bases, and 18 bases lay between the germline ends. The CDR3 spans 17 residues. Germline V gene sequence: CDR1 LGHNA, CDR2 YSLEER. The CDR3 region is CASSQAFRASGADTQYF. Written as DNA, the CDR3 is TGCGCCAGCAGCCAAGCTTTTCGGGCCTCTGGAGCAGATACGCAGTATTTT.

V gene TRBV29-1 combines with J gene TRBJ1-2; D is unresolved. There are 14 residues in the CDR3. V was clipped by 7 bases and J by 1 base, with 16 bases between them. CDR1 and CDR2 (germline): SQVTM, ANQGSEA. The CDR3 reads CSGYSGDRNYGYTF. The CDR3 coding sequence is TGCAGCGGTTACTCAGGAGATCGTAACTATGGCTACACCTTC.

The chain has TRBV7-9 and TRBJ2-7; tentative D call: TRBD1 (5 bases). Between the trimmed V and J ends, which lost 0 bases and 0 bases, there was a span of 9 bases. Germline V gene sequence: CDR1 SEHNR, CDR2 FQNEAQ (reference sequence). The CDR3 is 15 residues long. CDR3 sequence: CASSLAPGISYEQYF. In DNA form, the CDR3 reads TGTGCCAGCAGCTTAGCCCCAGGGATCTCCTACGAGCAGTACTTC.

The rearrangement links TRBV5-1 to TRBJ2-7; the match to TRBD1 covers 8 bases. The germline CDR1 and CDR2 sequences are SGHRS and YFSETQ. Trimming cost V 1 base and J 6 bases; bases outside gene matches: 9. The CDR3 length is 15 residues. Written as DNA, the CDR3 is TGCGCCAGCAGCTTGAAGGGGGGACAGGTCGGCGAGCAGTACTTC. It encodes CASSLKGGQVGEQYF.

The chain links TRBV7-9 to TRBJ2-3, with 8 nucleotides matching TRBD2. The V and J ends lost 5 bases and 0 bases, in that order; junction bases with no gene match: 13. The CDR3 consists of 18 residues. Germline V gives CDR1 SEHNR, CDR2 FQNEAQ (reference sequence). The CDR3 DNA sequence: TGTGCCAGCAGCCACCGCCGTGCGGGGGGAACTAGCACAGATACGCAGTATTTT. Translation gives CASSHRRAGGTSTDTQYF.

This clone was detected only a few times. The chain combines TRBV7-2 with TRBJ2-1; D ambiguous. Trimming shortened V by 2 bases and J by 0 bases, and 11 bases separated the two germline ends. The CDR3 has 16 residues. In germline, CDR1 is SGHTA, CDR2 FQGNSA. This CDR3 reads CASSLKRPSSYNEQFF. CDR3 nucleotide sequence: TGTGCCAGCAGCTTAAAACGCCCCAGCTCCTACAATGAGCAGTTCTTC.

The chain recombines TRBV10-2 with TRBJ1-6; no clear D gene. Germline loops: CDR1 WSHSY, CDR2 SAAADI. With 3 bases removed from V and 5 bases from J, the gap between germline ends came to 14 bases. This CDR3 spans 16 amino acids. The CDR3 sequence is CASSDNRGVHNSPLHF. DNA for the CDR3: TGCGCCAGCAGTGATAATCGGGGTGTCCATAATTCACCCCTCCACTTT.